One sample yielded the 26 T cell receptor beta chains listed below, sequenced in a study of T cell changes during pregnancy in multiple sclerosis. Profiling relied on immunoSEQ multiplex PCR, and the TCRdb table lists in-frame clones only, not all of them. This sample carries 33,000 or so clones, approximately 90% of them seen once, and the ten largest clones take roughly 10%. Specimen: CD8+ T cells from peripheral blood mononuclear cells, collected in the third trimester of pregnancy. These TCRs come from a female donor with multiple sclerosis, enrolled in a pregnancy study.

The chain uses TRBV5-5 and TRBJ2-1, with no clear D. The ends were cut back, 4 bases at V and 3 bases at J, with 2 bases in the middle. CDR1 SGHKS and CDR2 YYEKEE come from the germline V gene (reference sequence). The CDR3 contains 11 residues. This CDR3 reads CASSHYNEQFF. CDR3 coding DNA: TGTGCCAGCAGCCACTACAATGAGCAGTTCTTC. Full variable domain (remainder filled in from reference TRBV5-5 and TRBJ2-1): DAGVTQSPTHLIKTRGQQVTLRCSPISGHKSVSWYQQVLGQGPQFIFQYYEKEERGRGNFPDRFSARQFPNYSSELNVNALLLGDSALYLCASSHYNEQFFGPGTRLTVL.

The rearrangement joins TRBV5-8 to TRBJ2-2; 7 nucleotides match TRBD2. Trimming cost V 3 bases and J 6 bases; bases outside gene matches: 8. The CDR3 is 15 amino acids. CDR1 is SGHTS and CDR2 is YDEGEE in the germline V gene. CDR3 region: CASSSSGTNAGELFF. In nucleotides, the CDR3 is TGTGCCAGCAGCTCAAGCGGGACTAACGCCGGGGAGCTGTTTTTT.

The V and J genes are TRBV30 and TRBJ1-1, with D tentatively TRBD1 (6 bases). V lost 3 bases and J lost 0, with 14 bases in between. CDR3 length: 15 residues. Germline V gene lookup returns CDR1 GTSNPN and CDR2 SVGIG (reference sequence). CDR3 DNA: TGTGCCTGGAGGGCCCCGGACAGTATGAACACTGAAGCTTTCTTT. Its protein product is CAWRAPDSMNTEAFF.

V gene TRBV11-2 combines with J gene TRBJ2-7; D call uncertain. CDR1 SGHAT and CDR2 FQNNGV come from the germline V gene. This CDR3 region has 12 residues. Trimming shortened V by 4 bases and J by 6 bases, and 10 bases separated the two germline ends. The CDR3 nucleotides read TGTGCCAGCAGCTCCGATCTACTCGAGCAGTACTTC. Amino acid sequence: CASSSDLLEQYF.

A single count supports this clone. The J gene is TRBJ1-2, the V gene TRBV9, with D perhaps matching TRBD1 (6 bases). CDR3 length equals 15 residues. The V gene lost 4 bases and the J gene lost 4 bases, with 17 bases spanning the gap. Germline lookup yields CDR1 SGDLS and CDR2 YYNGEE. The CDR3 coding sequence is TGTGCCAGCAGCCCAGGGGACATGGGGCCCTATGGCTACACCTTC. It is translated as CASSPGDMGPYGYTF. Variable domain in full (rest from reference TRBV9 and TRBJ1-2): DSGVTQTPKHLITATGQRVTLRCSPRSGDLSVYWYQQSLDQGLQFLIQYYNGEERAKGNILERFSAQQFPDLHSELNLSSLELGDSALYFCASSPGDMGPYGYTFGSGTRLTVV.

The table lists this clone with a count of one. This sequence joins TRBV7-9 and TRBJ2-3; tentatively, D is TRBD1 (6 bases). Germline-derived CDR1 and CDR2 are SEHNR and FQNEAQ (reference sequence). V was trimmed by 1 base and J by 7 bases, leaving 9 bases between them. The CDR3 contains 13 residues. The CDR3 here is CASSLEGGYTQYF. Here the CDR3 DNA reads TGTGCCAGCAGCTTAGAAGGGGGTTATACGCAGTATTTT.

The chain joins TRBV27 to TRBJ1-1; no clear D. This CDR3 region has 13 residues. Trimming took off 3 bases at V and 4 bases at J, with 9 bases between the two ends. From germline, CDR1 is MNHEY and CDR2 SMNVEV (reference sequence). CDR3 bases: TGTGCCAGCAGTTTTGGTGGCGGCACTGAAGCTTTCTTT. Amino acid sequence: CASSFGGGTEAFF.

The J gene is TRBJ2-2, the V gene TRBV27; maybe TRBD2 (6 bases). V lost 6 bases and J 6 bases, leaving 14 bases between the germline ends. The V gene's germline CDR1 is MNHEY and CDR2 SMNVEV (reference sequence). This CDR3 region has 14 residues. The CDR3 here is CASSPRLVAGELFF. CDR3 bases: TGTGCCAGCAGCCCGCGACTAGTGGCCGGGGAGCTGTTTTTT.

This clone was found a few times. The CDR3 sequence is CASSYRPGQGNSPLHF. Here the CDR3 DNA reads TGTGCCAGCAGTTACCGCCCGGGCCAGGGGAATTCACCCCTCCACTTT. This chain connects TRBV6-5 to TRBJ1-6; D perhaps matches TRBD1 (6 bases). The V end lost 2 bases, the J end lost 7 bases, and 15 bases lay between the germline ends. Germline CDR1 reads MNHEY; CDR2 reads SVGAGI. The CDR3 consists of 16 residues.

The chain recombines TRBV15 with TRBJ1-2, with D unclear. The V end was cut by 5 bases, the J end by 4 bases, with 14 bases between. The germline V gene encodes CDR1 LNHNV and CDR2 YYDKDF (reference sequence). This CDR3 comprises 14 residues. CDR3 residues: CATSGFPQSYGYTF. In nucleotides, the CDR3 is TGTGCCACCAGCGGCTTCCCTCAAAGCTATGGCTACACCTTC.

The chain couples TRBV2 to TRBJ2-7, with a weak D call TRBD2 (5 bases). The CDR3 runs 16 residues. V lost 4 bases and J lost 3, with 19 bases in between. Germline loops: CDR1 SNHLY, CDR2 FYNNEI. CDR3 bases: TGTGCCAGCAGTGGAGCTGGCCTACTAGTGGGCTACGAGCAGTACTTC. Translating it yields CASSGAGLLVGYEQYF.

This clone appeared a single time. The J gene is TRBJ1-1, the V gene TRBV6-1; D gene uncertain. The CDR3 spans 14 residues. Germline loops: CDR1 MNHNS, CDR2 SASEGT. The V and J ends lost 6 bases and 3 bases respectively, with 14 bases between them. This chain's CDR3 is CASRPPGWDTEAFF. The CDR3 DNA reads TGTGCCAGCAGACCTCCGGGGTGGGACACTGAAGCTTTCTTT.

This sequence joins TRBV7-9 and TRBJ1-1; a weak D match, TRBD1 (5 bases). Germline loops: CDR1 SEHNR, CDR2 FQNEAQ (reference sequence). The CDR3 has 12 residues. The V end was cut by 5 bases, the J end by 8 bases, with 12 bases between. The CDR3 is CASSPAGGEAFF. The CDR3 nucleotides are TGTGCCAGCAGCCCCGCGGGGGGGGAAGCTTTCTTT.

The chain uses TRBV14 and TRBJ2-7; no clear D. The CDR3 is 14 amino acids. Trimming stripped 0 bases from V and 2 bases from J, with 8 bases between. The germline V gene encodes CDR1 SGHDN and CDR2 FVKESK. The CDR3 is CASSQETSPYEQYF. In nucleotides, the CDR3 is TGTGCCAGCAGCCAAGAAACATCCCCCTACGAGCAGTACTTC.

The chain employs TRBV15 and TRBJ2-7; 11 bases are a match to TRBD2. The CDR3 covers 18 residues. Germline V gene lookup returns CDR1 LNHNV and CDR2 YYDKDF (reference sequence). With 3 bases clipped from V and 2 bases from J, the junction kept 12 bases outside the gene matches. The CDR3 coding sequence is TGTGCCACCAGCAGTGACCAAGCTAGCGGGGGGCTCGCCTACGAGCAGTACTTC. It encodes CATSSDQASGGLAYEQYF.

This sequence joins TRBV5-5 and TRBJ2-1, with unresolved D. V was pared by 1 base and J by 5 bases, with 4 bases between. Germline loops: CDR1 SGHKS, CDR2 YYEKEE (reference sequence). The length of the CDR3 is 12 residues. DNA of the CDR3: TGTGCCAGCAGCTTGTATGACAATGAGCAGTTCTTC. Encoded protein: CASSLYDNEQFF.

The chain carries TRBV29-1 and TRBJ2-1, with TRBD1 matching 8 bases. After removal of 6 bases from V and 8 bases from J, the junction contained 12 bases not matched to a gene. Per germline, CDR1 SQVTM and CDR2 ANQGSEA. This CDR3 region has 14 residues. The CDR3 here is CSVGQGRTSHEQFF. DNA of the CDR3: TGCAGCGTCGGACAGGGACGAACATCCCATGAGCAGTTCTTC.

The genes are TRBV7-7 and TRBJ2-7; 13 positions match TRBD2. In germline, CDR1 is SSHAT, CDR2 FNYEAQ (reference sequence). There are 16 residues in the CDR3. J was trimmed by 5 bases and V by 1 base; bases with no gene match: 5. This chain's CDR3 is CASSLGLAGGKDEQYF. CDR3 nucleotide sequence: TGTGCCAGCAGCTTAGGACTAGCGGGAGGTAAAGACGAGCAGTACTTC.

This chain connects TRBV5-4 to TRBJ2-7, with TRBD1 as a possible D gene (6 bases). The CDR3 consists of 13 residues. Trimming cost V 4 bases and J 1 base, with 9 bases left between them. Germline loops: CDR1 SGHNT, CDR2 YYREEE (reference sequence). This chain's CDR3 is CASSPDSSYEQYF. The DNA of the CDR3 is TGTGCCAGCAGCCCGGACAGTTCCTACGAGCAGTACTTC.

The J gene is TRBJ2-1, the V gene TRBV15, with 7 bases matching TRBD1. The length of the CDR3 is 16 residues. V shed 9 bases, J shed 1 base, and the junction held 12 bases outside the gene matches. The germline gives CDR1 LNHNV, CDR2 YYDKDF (reference sequence). The CDR3 DNA reads TGTGCCACGACAGGGCGGACAGCCCCTTCCTACAATGAGCAGTTCTTC. This sequence encodes CATTGRTAPSYNEQFF.

V is TRBV6-1 and J is TRBJ1-5; D gene uncertain. Trimming cost V 2 bases and J 1 base, with 9 bases left between them. Per the germline V gene, CDR1 is MNHNS and CDR2 is SASEGT. The CDR3 length is 15 residues. CDR3 sequence: CASSERSGSNQPQHF. The CDR3 nucleotides read TGTGCCAGCAGTGAACGGAGCGGGAGCAATCAGCCCCAGCATTTT.

The genes are TRBV5-5 and TRBJ1-5, with D perhaps matching TRBD1 (5 bases). The CDR3 runs to 14 residues. Trimming removed 0 bases from V and 6 bases from J, with 10 bases in between. Germline V gene data show CDR1 as SGHKS and CDR2 as YYEKEE (reference sequence). The CDR3 here is CASSLAGAAQPQHF. The DNA of the CDR3 is TGTGCCAGCAGCTTGGCTGGGGCGGCTCAGCCCCAGCATTTT.

J is TRBJ2-1 and V is TRBV7-8, with D tentatively TRBD2 (6 bases). Germline assignment: CDR1 SGHVS and CDR2 FQNEAQ. V was pared by 1 base and J by 8 bases, with 12 bases between. CDR3 length: 14 residues. The CDR3 nucleotides read TGTGCCAGCAGCTTAGGGGACTCCAGCGATGAGCAGTTCTTC. Translated, it gives CASSLGDSSDEQFF.

The chain is built from TRBV11-2 and TRBJ2-1; TRBD2 aligns across 15 bases. Per germline, CDR1 SGHAT and CDR2 FQNNGV. The CDR3 is made up of 19 amino acids. J gave up 10 bases and V 5 bases, and 18 bases lay outside the gene matches. CDR3 sequence (DNA): TGTGCCAGCAGCCTTCGCGGACAAGGACTAGCGGGAGGGAGAGGGGAGCAGTTCTTC. As protein: CASSLRGQGLAGGRGEQFF.

This chain links TRBV29-1 with TRBJ1-2; tentative D call: TRBD1 (5 bases). The CDR3 is 11 amino acids. Trimming shortened V by 6 bases and J by 6 bases, and 11 bases separated the two germline ends. Per germline, CDR1 SQVTM and CDR2 ANQGSEA. The CDR3 DNA is TGCAGCGTGCTGTCCAGGGATGGCTACACCTTC. It codes for CSVLSRDGYTF.

In its sample, this clone was seen once. The chain uses TRBV27 and TRBJ1-2; possibly TRBD1 for D (6 bases). Deletions cut 6 bases from V and 0 bases from J, with 17 bases between. Germline assignment: CDR1 MNHEY and CDR2 SMNVEV (reference sequence). This CDR3 spans 16 amino acids. CDR3 in amino acids: CASSRDRYTSNYGYTF. The DNA of the CDR3 is TGTGCCAGCAGCAGAGACAGGTATACCTCTAACTATGGCTACACCTTC.